These T cell receptor beta chains were read from a single sample in a study of T cell responses to AZD1222 COVID-19 vaccine. TCRdb's table, derived via immunoSEQ multiplex PCR, lists solely in-frame clones and lacks some. The sample holds some 110,000 clones, around 83% seen once. The specimen comprised peripheral blood, sampled 28 days after the second AZD1222 dose. These receptors were taken from an adult who received the AZD1222 COVID-19 vaccine. Both conserved end residues are trimmed from each CDR3. Fields, in order: D gene, J gene, V gene, CDR3 protein. A D gene is named only where the DNA matches it firmly.

D gene: NA
J gene: TRBJ2-7
V gene: TRBV7-2
CDR3 protein: ASSHDWMTNEQY

D gene: NA
J gene: TRBJ2-5
V gene: TRBV7-2
CDR3 protein: ASSHNRFSQETQY

D gene: TRBD1
J gene: TRBJ2-4
V gene: TRBV6-5
CDR3 protein: ASSPGQKNIQY

D gene: NA
J gene: TRBJ1-4
V gene: TRBV11-2
CDR3 protein: ASSLVSEKLF

D gene: TRBD2
J gene: TRBJ2-1
V gene: TRBV4-1
CDR3 protein: ASSQYPAGDSSNEQF

D gene: TRBD1
J gene: TRBJ1-2
V gene: TRBV2
CDR3 protein: ASRKQGPSGGYT

D gene: NA
J gene: TRBJ2-7
V gene: TRBV3-1/TRBV3-2
CDR3 protein: ASSRTDGTRSPEQY

D gene: NA
J gene: TRBJ2-1
V gene: TRBV19
CDR3 protein: ASSIVGNEQF

D gene: NA
J gene: TRBJ1-1
V gene: TRBV24-1
CDR3 protein: ATRVNGTGNTEAF

D gene: NA
J gene: TRBJ2-1
V gene: TRBV29-1
CDR3 protein: SVDGGSFYNEQF

D gene: NA
J gene: TRBJ2-5
V gene: TRBV14
CDR3 protein: ASSSGETQY

D gene: TRBD1
J gene: TRBJ1-4
V gene: TRBV27
CDR3 protein: ASSKLQGVGEKLF

D gene: NA
J gene: TRBJ1-1
V gene: TRBV9
CDR3 protein: ASSAYRFEAGRRTEAF

D gene: NA
J gene: TRBJ1-3
V gene: TRBV6-5
CDR3 protein: ATSITGGNTIY

D gene: NA
J gene: TRBJ1-5
V gene: TRBV12-3/TRBV12-4
CDR3 protein: ASSLGRNQPQH

D gene: TRBD2
J gene: TRBJ2-3
V gene: TRBV7-2
CDR3 protein: ASRLGSGGPGDTQY

D gene: NA
J gene: TRBJ2-5
V gene: TRBV4-1
CDR3 protein: ASSPLGSLQETQY

D gene: NA
J gene: TRBJ1-2
V gene: TRBV27
CDR3 protein: ASSLSAGGHYGYT

D gene: NA
J gene: TRBJ1-5
V gene: TRBV24-1
CDR3 protein: ATGFSDNQPQH

D gene: TRBD2
J gene: TRBJ2-7
V gene: TRBV30
CDR3 protein: AWNPPSGNSYEQY

D gene: NA
J gene: TRBJ2-2
V gene: TRBV27
CDR3 protein: ASSFPTTGELF

D gene: NA
J gene: TRBJ1-1
V gene: TRBV14
CDR3 protein: ASSQVSGNTEAF

D gene: TRBD1
J gene: TRBJ1-1
V gene: TRBV25-1
CDR3 protein: ASSARTGGMNTEAF

D gene: TRBD1
J gene: TRBJ1-2
V gene: TRBV4-2
CDR3 protein: ASSQTRDRGLGYT

D gene: NA
J gene: TRBJ1-2
V gene: TRBV7-3
CDR3 protein: ASSLNPRDVRGYT

D gene: NA
J gene: TRBJ1-3
V gene: TRBV7-9
CDR3 protein: ASSQIVGNTIY

D gene: NA
J gene: TRBJ1-2
V gene: TRBV4-1
CDR3 protein: ASSQEALRDYGYT

D gene: TRBD1
J gene: TRBJ2-3
V gene: TRBV18
CDR3 protein: ASSKGQVTDTQY

D gene: NA
J gene: TRBJ2-7
V gene: TRBV3-1/TRBV3-2
CDR3 protein: ASSQEISGSYEQY

D gene: NA
J gene: TRBJ2-7
V gene: TRBV6-1
CDR3 protein: ASSLTDSYEQY

D gene: NA
J gene: TRBJ1-3
V gene: TRBV5-4
CDR3 protein: ASRETASGNTIY

D gene: NA
J gene: TRBJ2-2
V gene: TRBV29-1
CDR3 protein: SVEDHIRQRTGELF

D gene: TRBD1
J gene: TRBJ1-5
V gene: TRBV25-1
CDR3 protein: ASRGGQGPYSNQPQH

D gene: TRBD1
J gene: TRBJ1-2
V gene: TRBV3-1/TRBV3-2
CDR3 protein: ASSPDVTGNYGYT

D gene: NA
J gene: TRBJ2-1
V gene: TRBV7-3
CDR3 protein: ASSVQPGPPIGEQF

D gene: TRBD2
J gene: TRBJ2-1
V gene: TRBV28
CDR3 protein: ASSFFLAGEFVNEQF

D gene: TRBD1
J gene: TRBJ2-2
V gene: TRBV27
CDR3 protein: ASSTGTGNTGELF

D gene: NA
J gene: TRBJ2-3
V gene: TRBV9
CDR3 protein: ASSDRDIETTDTQY

D gene: TRBD2
J gene: TRBJ2-5
V gene: TRBV5-1
CDR3 protein: ASSLGGLGQETQY

D gene: NA
J gene: TRBJ1-1
V gene: TRBV30
CDR3 protein: AWSPMNTEAF

D gene: TRBD1
J gene: TRBJ2-3
V gene: TRBV2
CDR3 protein: ASRLWTGGTDTQY

D gene: NA
J gene: TRBJ1-6
V gene: TRBV6-1
CDR3 protein: ASSEIDRSNSPLH

D gene: NA
J gene: TRBJ2-1
V gene: TRBV9
CDR3 protein: ASSVGSRNEQF

D gene: TRBD2
J gene: TRBJ2-3
V gene: TRBV7-3
CDR3 protein: ASGLAGDADTQY

D gene: NA
J gene: TRBJ1-4
V gene: TRBV18
CDR3 protein: ASSPPNRDRNEKLF

D gene: NA
J gene: TRBJ2-2
V gene: TRBV24-1
CDR3 protein: ATSDQTGSGELF

D gene: NA
J gene: TRBJ2-2
V gene: TRBV2
CDR3 protein: ASNLYAGELF

D gene: NA
J gene: TRBJ2-2
V gene: TRBV2
CDR3 protein: ASSEVPAGNTGELF

D gene: NA
J gene: TRBJ1-3
V gene: TRBV6-4
CDR3 protein: ASSASHGNTIY

D gene: NA
J gene: TRBJ1-2
V gene: TRBV6-5
CDR3 protein: ASSRTTHGYT

D gene: NA
J gene: TRBJ2-3
V gene: TRBV12-3/TRBV12-4
CDR3 protein: ASSSGWDTQY

D gene: NA
J gene: TRBJ1-5
V gene: TRBV7-2
CDR3 protein: ASSLMTDNQPQH

D gene: NA
J gene: TRBJ1-3
V gene: TRBV6-5
CDR3 protein: ARTRNTIY

D gene: NA
J gene: TRBJ1-1
V gene: TRBV5-6
CDR3 protein: ASSPLGWQANTEAF